This T cell receptor beta chain originates from a study of T cell changes during pregnancy in multiple sclerosis. Germline CDR1 reads SGHRS; CDR2 reads YFSETQ. The junction had 11 bases not matched to a gene; V was cut back by 4 bases and J by 2 bases. CDR3 length: 17 residues. TCRdb's copy holds only in-frame clones and misses some; the assay was immunoSEQ multiplex PCR. The sample has around 71,000 clones; roughly 94% are singletons. The gene calls are TRBV5-1 and TRBJ2-5; 10 bases are a match to TRBD2. Sequenced material: peripheral blood, taken after pregnancy. The TCR was taken from a female donor with multiple sclerosis, enrolled in a pregnancy study. CDR3 nucleotide sequence: TGCGCCAGCAGCCCCAATTTAGCGGGAGGCCTACAAGAGACCCAGTACTTC. The encoded protein is CASSPNLAGGLQETQYF. Based on the CDR3 plus reference TRBV5-1 and TRBJ2-5, the full variable domain is KAGVTQTPRYLIKTRGQQVTLSCSPISGHRSVSWYQQTPGQGLQFLFEYFSETQRNKGNFPGRFSGRQFSNSRSEMNVSTLELGDSALYLCASSPNLAGGLQETQYFGPGTRLLVL.